This TCR beta chain was retrieved from a study of T cell changes during pregnancy in multiple sclerosis. The CDR3 spans 14 residues. Trimming removed 5 bases from V and 1 base from J; junction bases left unmatched: 4. Germline V lookup: CDR1 SGHRS, CDR2 YFSETQ. The protocol was immunoSEQ multiplex PCR, while the TCRdb copy is restricted to in-frame clones and leaves out a portion. This table has over 45,000 clones, approximately 93% appearing once. The chain is built from TRBV5-1 and TRBJ2-5, with 8 bases aligning to TRBD2. The source of this sequence is a female donor with multiple sclerosis, enrolled in a pregnancy study. The sequenced sample was CD8+ T cells from peripheral blood mononuclear cells, obtained in the third trimester of pregnancy. CDR3 bases: TGCGCCAGCAGTCTAGCGGGCACCCAAGAGACCCAGTACTTC. Translating gives CASSLAGTQETQYF.